This TCR beta chain was identified during a study of early T cells in non-severe SARS-CoV-2 infection. About the study: The sequenced material was bulk RNA from unsorted whole blood, and its chains were unpaired. Study-wide results and caveats: Matching against VDJdb likely underestimated virus-specific expansions, favoring anti-spike CD8.

The CDR3 is made up of 15 amino acids. V was clipped by 1 base and J by 14 bases, with 18 bases between them. Looked up from germline, CDR1 is SGHVS and CDR2 is FQNEAQ. Individual cDNA molecules were tagged with unique molecular identifiers. From the 5' RACE reads, TCRdb called clonotypes with MiXCR, one entry per CDR3 protein. The sample contains tens of thousands of distinct CDR3 sequences, 9.5% to 15% of which appear only once. As to this clonotype: No antigen is known for it.

The sequence was obtained from an adult who was a healthcare worker with PCR-confirmed SARS-CoV-2 infection or an uninfected control (not recorded which). The chain links TRBV7-8 to TRBJ1-6, with D possibly being TRBD1 (5 bases). The sequenced sample was whole blood, obtained at baseline. The CDR3 DNA follows: TGTGCCAGCAGCTTAGGGGACGGAGGCATCCGGGCCCTCCACTTT. Translated, it gives CASSLGDGGIRALHF.